This TCR beta chain was captured by sequencing in a study of T cell changes during pregnancy in multiple sclerosis. The table came from immunoSEQ multiplex PCR; TCRdb's copy has only in-frame clones and leaves some out. This sample yields fewer than 90,000 clones, of which less than 95% are seen a single time; 0.86% belongs to the top ten. The CDR3 totals 14 residues. Germline CDR1 is KGHSH and CDR2 is LQKENI. V gave up 1 base and J gave up 4 bases, with 11 bases separating them. The V and J genes are TRBV18 and TRBJ2-7; weak D call: TRBD2 (5 bases). This clonotype was sampled from a female donor with multiple sclerosis, enrolled in a pregnancy study. Sequences were derived from peripheral blood, sampled in the second trimester of pregnancy. The DNA of the CDR3 is TGTGCCAGCTCACCACGAGAGGGTAGTTACGAGCAGTACTTC. It yields the protein CASSPREGSYEQYF.